These 29 T cell receptor beta chains were all obtained from the same sample, sequenced in a study of a mutant IDH1 vaccine in newly diagnosed glioma (dated by TCRdb to 2020 to 2023). Library construction relied on the immunoSEQ multiplex PCR assay. TCRdb obtained this table from immuneACCESS and retained in-frame rearrangements with V and J assigned. These tables miss some clones; where compared with another copy, unresolved V genes account for less than half of the shortfall, and the remainder is unexplained. The sample includes roughly 74,000 clones, with about 85% observed a single time. The ten largest clonotypes hold 0.6% to 0.95% of the sample. These receptors' antigens are unknown. The time point label corresponds to: week 23, last vaccination. Each vaccine dose, consisting of 300 ug of a 20-mer mutant IDH1 peptide in Montanide, was administered subcutaneously with topical imiquimod. The sample was PBMCs, taken from a glioma patient whose treatment included an IDH1 peptide vaccine. These receptors all stem from a woman aged 50 to 65 with glioma.

This rearrangement joins TRBV4-1 to TRBJ1-5, with D maybe TRBD1 (5 bases). CDR3 size: 15 residues. V lost 0 bases and J 7 bases, leaving 13 bases between the germline ends. Germline V lookup: CDR1 MGHRA, CDR2 YSYEKL. The CDR3 is CASSQEGGEFQPQHF. The CDR3 DNA follows: TGCGCCAGCAGCCAAGAGGGAGGGGAGTTCCAGCCCCAGCATTTT.

This clone has more than one count but fewer than ten. V and J are TRBV30 and TRBJ1-1, with a tentative D call TRBD1 (5 bases). Per the germline V gene, CDR1 is GTSNPN and CDR2 is SVGIG (reference sequence). Deletions cut 0 bases from V and 11 bases from J, with 16 bases between. The CDR3 consists of 13 residues. This chain's CDR3 is CAWSVRVGLRAFF. The DNA of the CDR3 is TGTGCCTGGAGTGTACGAGTGGGGCTTCGGGCTTTCTTT.

The chain has TRBV2 and TRBJ2-7; D is perhaps TRBD1 or TRBD2 (5 bases each). V was trimmed by 10 bases and J by 1 base, leaving 17 bases between them. The CDR3 covers 14 residues. CDR1 is SNHLY and CDR2 is FYNNEI in the germline V gene. This CDR3 reads CATLPGARSYEQYF. As DNA, the CDR3 is TGTGCCACCCTCCCCGGGGCGAGATCCTACGAGCAGTACTTC.

This chain joins TRBV10-2 and TRBJ2-7; either TRBD1 or TRBD2 may fit D (5 bases each). The germline V and J ends were trimmed by 2 bases and 2 bases, with 16 bases remaining between them. The CDR3 is 16 amino acids. CDR1 and CDR2 (germline): WSHSY, SAAADI. In nucleotides, the CDR3 is TGCGCCAGCAGTGAGGGGGCGGGCACTGGTGCCTACGAGCAGTACTTC. Translated: CASSEGAGTGAYEQYF.

This chain links TRBV25-1 with TRBJ2-3, with a weak D call TRBD2 (6 bases). Trimming pared 4 bases from V and 9 bases from J, leaving 17 bases between. From germline, CDR1 is MGHDK and CDR2 SYGVNS. This CDR3 is built from 14 residues. In DNA, the CDR3 is TGTGCCAGCAGTGTGGAGGGGCAAGGAGGGACGCAGTATTTT. Encoded protein: CASSVEGQGGTQYF.

V usage is TRBV7-2 and J usage is TRBJ1-2; D gene unclear. Germline CDR1 SGHTA, CDR2 FQGNSA. The CDR3 contains 12 residues. The V end lost 1 base, the J end lost 8 bases, and 8 bases lay between the germline ends. In DNA form, the CDR3 reads TGTGCCAGCAGCTTAGAGAGGGCCGGCTACACCTTC. Amino acid sequence: CASSLERAGYTF.

This chain links TRBV6-5 with TRBJ2-5, with D possibly matching TRBD1 (6 bases). Germline CDR1 is MNHEY and CDR2 is SVGAGI. Deletions cut 7 bases from V and 7 bases from J, with 16 bases between. CDR3 length equals 13 residues. DNA for the CDR3: TGTGCCAGCATAGTTCGGGAAGGGGGGACCCAGTACTTC. Encoded protein: CASIVREGGTQYF.

This clone appeared once. The rearrangement joins TRBV29-1 to TRBJ2-7; TRBD2 matches 7 bases. Germline V gene sequence: CDR1 SQVTM, CDR2 ANQGSEA. The J segment lost 3 bases and the V segment lost 3 bases, leaving 5 bases of the junction unmatched. This CDR3 is 13 amino acids long. The CDR3 region has the DNA TGCAGCGTTGAGGGGGGGAATGGCTACGAGCAGTACTTC. Protein product: CSVEGGNGYEQYF.

There are a few counts of this clone. The gene calls are TRBV7-6 and TRBJ2-1, with D tentatively TRBD2 (6 bases). The CDR3 spans 15 residues. The germline V gene encodes CDR1 SGHVS and CDR2 FNYEAQ. V lost 0 bases, J lost 3 bases, and 9 bases lay in between. Here the CDR3 DNA reads TGTGCCAGCAGCTTAGCTAGCGGAGACTACAATGAGCAGTTCTTC. Amino acid sequence: CASSLASGDYNEQFF.

The chain recombines TRBV19 with TRBJ2-2, with a possible D match to TRBD1 (5 bases). Per the germline V gene, CDR1 is LNHDA and CDR2 is SQIVND (reference sequence). The CDR3 contains 14 residues. V lost 4 bases and J lost 1, with 7 bases in between. The CDR3 spells CASSTTGNTGELFF. The CDR3 bases are TGTGCCAGTAGTACCACAGGGAACACCGGGGAGCTGTTTTTT.

This clone appeared a single time. The chain combines TRBV7-9 with TRBJ2-2; no clear D. V lost 6 bases and J 6 bases, leaving 8 bases between the germline ends. This CDR3 is 12 amino acids long. Germline CDR1 reads SEHNR; CDR2 reads FQNEAQ (reference sequence). DNA of the CDR3: TGTGCCAGCAGATATGGGGCCGGGGAGCTGTTTTTT. Translation: CASRYGAGELFF.

The CDR3 protein is CASSVQETQYF. The CDR3 bases are TGTGCCAGCAGCGTTCAAGAGACCCAGTACTTC. The rearrangement links TRBV28 to TRBJ2-5; D call uncertain. Trimming removed 6 bases at V and 2 bases at J, with 4 bases between. Germline CDR1 and CDR2: MDHEN and SYDVKM. The CDR3 runs to 11 residues.

V and J are TRBV12-5 and TRBJ1-3, with TRBD1 identical over 7 bases. This CDR3 is built from 18 residues. Germline trimming cut 2 bases from V and 0 bases from J; bases unmatched to any gene: 10. Germline V gene data show CDR1 as LGHNT and CDR2 as FRNRAP. CDR3 DNA sequence: TGTGCTAGTGGTTTGTATCCGGGACAGCTAAGCTCTGGAAACACCATATATTTT. Translating gives CASGLYPGQLSSGNTIYF.

This chain connects TRBV7-8 to TRBJ2-5; TRBD2 matches at 14 bases. The CDR3 covers 16 residues. Losses at the gene ends were 4 bases for V and 5 bases for J; bases not matched to a gene: 6. The germline CDR1 and CDR2 sequences are SGHVS and FQNEAQ. CDR3 bases: TGTGCCAGCAGCTCCGGGACTAGCGGGAGCGCGGAGACCCAGTACTTC. Protein: CASSSGTSGSAETQYF. The whole variable domain, filled in from reference TRBV7-8 and TRBJ2-5, reads GAGVSQSPRYKVAKRGQDVALRCDPISGHVSLFWYQQALGQGPEFLTYFQNEAQLDKSGLPSDRFFAERPEGSVSTLKIQRTQQEDSAVYLCASSSGTSGSAETQYFGPGTRLLVL.

The V call is TRBV27, the J call TRBJ1-1, with D unclear. Germline CDR1 reads MNHEY; CDR2 reads SMNVEV (reference sequence). The V gene lost 0 bases and the J gene lost 8 bases, with 22 bases spanning the gap. The CDR3 sequence is 17 residues long. The CDR3 sequence: CASSLSPRTVRTGEAFF. CDR3 bases: TGTGCCAGCAGTTTATCGCCCCGGACGGTCCGAACTGGAGAAGCTTTCTTT.

This clone was observed a handful of times. The chain joins TRBV27 to TRBJ2-1, with 9 bases lining up with TRBD1. With 8 bases clipped from V and 6 bases from J, the junction kept 2 bases outside the gene matches. Per the germline V gene, CDR1 is MNHEY and CDR2 is SMNVEV (reference sequence). The CDR3 runs to 12 residues. CDR3 in DNA: TGTGCCAGCTCGGACAGGGGCAATGAGCAGTTCTTC. Translated: CASSDRGNEQFF.

The V gene is TRBV5-1, the J gene TRBJ1-1; 8 positions match TRBD1. V lost 0 bases to trimming and J lost 0 bases; unmatched junction nucleotides: 4. CDR3 length equals 16 residues. CDR1 is SGHRS, CDR2 YFSETQ, per germline. CDR3 nucleotide sequence: TGCGCCAGCAGCTTGGCCGCAGGGGGCGTGAACACTGAAGCTTTCTTT. As protein: CASSLAAGGVNTEAFF.

The chain couples TRBV5-1 to TRBJ1-1; 8 bases are a match to TRBD1. V shed 1 base and J 4 bases; nucleotides not matched to a gene: 6. CDR1 and CDR2 (germline): SGHRS, YFSETQ. This CDR3 spans 15 amino acids. CDR3: CASSLSTGGSTEAFF. The CDR3 nucleotides are TGCGCCAGCAGCTTGTCCACAGGGGGGAGCACTGAAGCTTTCTTT.

The CDR3 sequence: CASSQGTSPSEQFF. The CDR3 DNA sequence: TGCGCCAGCAGCCAAGGGACTAGCCCCTCTGAGCAGTTCTTC. The chain joins TRBV4-1 to TRBJ2-1; 8 bases match TRBD2. Trimming cost V 1 base and J 9 bases; bases outside gene matches: 5. CDR1 is MGHRA, CDR2 YSYEKL, per germline. The CDR3 loop spans 14 amino acids.

This chain joins TRBV6-5 and TRBJ2-1; D is uncertain. This CDR3 region has 11 residues. CDR1 and CDR2 (germline): MNHEY, SVGAGI. V lost 5 bases to trimming and J lost 12 bases, with 11 bases between them. CDR3 loop: CASSEVGWQFF. Here the CDR3 DNA reads TGTGCCAGCAGTGAAGTAGGATGGCAGTTCTTC.

The chain uses TRBV7-2 and TRBJ1-5; D is undetermined. There are 13 residues in the CDR3. V lost 5 bases, J lost 7 bases, and 12 bases lay in between. In germline, CDR1 is SGHTA, CDR2 FQGNSA. This chain's CDR3 is CASSRQSRQPQHF. The DNA for the CDR3 is TGTGCCAGCAGCCGTCAGTCTAGGCAGCCCCAGCATTTT.

The chain joins TRBV2 to TRBJ2-1; no firm D call. Trimming left V 4 bases short and J 7 bases short, with 14 bases between. CDR3 length: 14 amino acids. CDR1 and CDR2 from the germline V gene are SNHLY and FYNNEI. The CDR3 DNA is TGTGCCAGCAGTGGATCATTTACAGTGAATGAGCAGTTCTTC. Protein sequence: CASSGSFTVNEQFF.

The V and J genes are TRBV5-4 and TRBJ2-1; D uncertain. From germline, CDR1 is SGHNT and CDR2 YYREEE (reference sequence). This CDR3 is built from 15 residues. V lost 4 bases to trimming and J lost 6 bases, with 17 bases between them. CDR3 residues: CASSPPTKLSNEQFF. The CDR3 nucleotides read TGTGCCAGCAGCCCCCCGACCAAGCTTAGCAATGAGCAGTTCTTC.

V is TRBV28 and J is TRBJ2-7, with 8 bases identical to TRBD1. Germline V lookup: CDR1 MDHEN, CDR2 SYDVKM. Trimming removed 6 bases from V and 2 bases from J; junction bases left unmatched: 15. The CDR3 loop spans 17 amino acids. This chain's CDR3 is CASRGGQGEAKTYEQYF. CDR3 in DNA: TGTGCCAGCAGGGGTGGACAGGGTGAAGCTAAAACCTACGAGCAGTACTTC.

The rearrangement links TRBV7-9 to TRBJ2-3, with 9 bases identical to TRBD1. Germline V gives CDR1 SEHNR, CDR2 FQNEAQ (reference sequence). This CDR3 has 16 amino acids. V lost 6 bases, J lost 0 bases, and 7 bases stayed unmatched. CDR3 loop: CASRLGTGHSTDTQYF. DNA of the CDR3: TGTGCCAGCAGGCTTGGGACAGGGCATAGCACAGATACGCAGTATTTT.

This chain joins TRBV7-3 and TRBJ2-5; 7 bases are a match to TRBD1. The V and J ends lost 0 bases and 5 bases, in that order; junction bases with no gene match: 3. CDR1 and CDR2 (germline): SGHTA, FQGTGA. The CDR3 has 14 amino acids. CDR3 region: CASSLTGGRETQYF. The DNA for the CDR3 is TGTGCCAGCAGCTTAACAGGGGGCAGGGAGACCCAGTACTTC.

This clone was seen once. The chain is built from TRBV6-5 and TRBJ2-7; D is ambiguous. The CDR3 totals 11 residues. Trimming left V 1 base short and J 5 bases short, with 3 bases between. Per the germline V gene, CDR1 is MNHEY and CDR2 is SVGAGI. Written as DNA, the CDR3 is TGTGCCAGCAGTTACTGGGACGAGCAGTACTTC. Translation gives CASSYWDEQYF.

The chain carries TRBV5-1 and TRBJ2-3; TRBD2 agrees at 8 bases. CDR1 is SGHRS, CDR2 YFSETQ, per germline. Germline trimming cut 0 bases from V and 0 bases from J; bases unmatched to any gene: 9. The CDR3 loop spans 18 amino acids. The DNA of the CDR3 is TGCGCCAGCAGCTTGGGGCTTCGACTAGCGACTAGCACAGATACGCAGTATTTT. Protein product: CASSLGLRLATSTDTQYF.

The CDR3 loop is CASSQRGGETQYF. The DNA of the CDR3 is TGTGCCAGCAGTCAAAGGGGGGGAGAGACCCAGTACTTC. This rearrangement joins TRBV7-3 to TRBJ2-5, with TRBD2 as a possible D gene (7 bases). Germline-derived CDR1 and CDR2 are SGHTA and FQGTGA. This CDR3 has 13 amino acids. V was shortened by 6 bases and J by 4 bases, with 12 bases between the two germline ends. Looking up the rest from reference TRBV7-3 and TRBJ2-5 gives the full variable domain: GAGVSQTPSNKVTEKGKYVELRCDPISGHTALYWYRQSLGQGPEFLIYFQGTGAADDSGLPNDRFFAVRPEGSVSTLKIQRTERGDSAVYLCASSQRGGETQYFGPGTRLLVL.